This is a list of T cell receptor beta chains from one sample in a study of blood T cell repertoires in COVID-19. Libraries were prepared by immunoSEQ multiplex PCR; TCRdb keeps only in-frame clonotypes and omits some of them. The sample records roughly 120,000 clones, approximately 87% being singletons. The sample was peripheral blood. Every receptor here comes from a man between 70 and 80 years old who had recovered from COVID-19. The CDR3 runs from the conserved cysteine through the conserved F or W. D genes are given only for firm matches. Some rows mark clone size as missing; the rest say once, few, many or name a class of expanded clone.

15,-,-,TRBV4-3,TRBJ2-1,CASSQGQTLYNEQFF,TGCGCCAGCAGCCAAGGCCAGACTCTCTACAATGAGCAGTTCTTC
16,-,TRBD2,TRBV6-6,TRBJ2-2,CASSPSSGGSTGELFF,TGTGCCAGCAGTCCCTCTAGCGGGGGTTCGACCGGGGAGCTGTTTTTT
14,-,-,TRBV6-5,TRBJ2-7,CASSPRDKGGEQYF,TGTGCCAGCAGTCCCCGGGATAAAGGGGGCGAGCAGTACTTC
11,-,-,TRBV11-1,TRBJ2-2,CASSSSGELFF,TGTGCCAGCAGCTCTTCCGGGGAGCTGTTTTTT
14,-,TRBD1,TRBV2,TRBJ1-2,CASSRDRGWDGYTF,TGTGCCAGCAGTCGGGACAGGGGCTGGGATGGCTACACCTTC
15,-,-,TRBV18,TRBJ1-6,CASSPSGALNSPLHF,TGTGCCAGCTCACCTAGCGGGGCCCTAAATTCACCCCTCCACTTT
13,-,TRBD2,TRBV7-2,TRBJ2-3,CASSPPSGITQYF,TGTGCCAGCAGCCCACCTAGCGGGATAACGCAGTATTTT
14,few,-,TRBV9,TRBJ2-1,CASSVRTSRSEQFF,TGTGCCAGCAGCGTAAGAACTAGCCGGTCTGAGCAGTTCTTC
14,-,-,TRBV7-6,TRBJ2-2,CASSTRGGTGELFF,TGTGCCAGCAGCACCCGGGGTGGGACCGGGGAGCTGTTTTTT
14,-,TRBD1,TRBV4-1,TRBJ1-2,CASSPSTGGRGYTF,TGCGCCAGCAGTCCTTCGACAGGGGGCCGTGGCTACACCTTC
13,-,TRBD1,TRBV29-1,TRBJ1-2,CSGSTGTGLGYTF,TGCAGCGGTTCCACCGGGACAGGGCTCGGCTACACCTTC
16,-,-,TRBV9,TRBJ2-3,CASSVARLGVTDTQYF,TGTGCCAGCAGCGTAGCAAGGCTAGGAGTTACAGATACGCAGTATTTT
16,-,TRBD2,TRBV20-1,TRBJ2-7,CSASASLAGYNHEQYF,TGCAGTGCTAGTGCCTCACTAGCGGGATATAACCACGAGCAGTACTTC
16,-,-,TRBV4-2,TRBJ1-1,CASSQERGGKNTEAFF,TGTGCCAGCAGCCAAGAGAGAGGCGGAAAGAACACTGAAGCTTTCTTT
15,-,TRBD1,TRBV13,TRBJ2-7,CASSLGQGASYEQYF,TGTGCCAGCAGCCTAGGGCAGGGGGCCTCCTACGAGCAGTACTTC
16,-,-,TRBV24-1,TRBJ2-2,CATSDPSTENTGELFF,TGTGCCACCAGTGACCCTTCAACAGAGAACACCGGGGAGCTGTTTTTT
14,-,TRBD1,TRBV2,TRBJ2-3,CASSGDSLTDTQYF,TGTGCCAGCAGTGGGGACAGCCTCACAGATACGCAGTATTTT
14,-,-,TRBV5-8,TRBJ1-4,CASSYRVSNEKLFF,TGTGCCAGCAGCTACAGGGTTTCTAATGAAAAACTGTTTTTT
15,-,TRBD1,TRBV11-2,TRBJ1-1,CASSLTGVGHTEAFF,TGTGCCAGCAGCCTAACAGGGGTTGGACACACTGAAGCTTTCTTT
14,-,TRBD1,TRBV7-8,TRBJ1-2,CASSPDRDFYGYTF,TGTGCCAGCAGCCCGGACAGGGACTTTTATGGCTACACCTTC
18,-,TRBD2,TRBV2,TRBJ2-7,CASSAGTSGGGGPYEQYF,TGTGCCAGCAGTGCCGGGACTAGCGGGGGAGGGGGGCCCTACGAGCAGTACTTC
13,-,-,TRBV5-1,TRBJ2-5,CASSLPSEETQYF,TGCGCCAGCAGCTTACCGAGCGAAGAGACCCAGTACTTC
17,-,-,TRBV18,TRBJ2-5,CASSPPGRRGGGETQYF,TGTGCCAGCTCACCACCCGGAAGACGAGGGGGTGGGGAGACCCAGTACTTC
16,-,-,TRBV4-1,TRBJ2-2,CASSQGSGRATGELFF,TGCGCCAGCAGCCAAGGGTCGGGTCGAGCCACCGGGGAGCTGTTTTTT
16,-,TRBD1,TRBV3-1/TRBV3-2,TRBJ2-2,CASSQDVRGSTGELFF,TGTGCCAGCAGCCAAGACGTCAGGGGGAGCACCGGGGAGCTGTTTTTT
13,-,-,TRBV7-8,TRBJ1-2,CASSHDSSGGYTF,TGTGCCAGCAGCCACGACAGTTCGGGTGGCTACACCTTC
13,-,TRBD1,TRBV10-3,TRBJ1-2,CAIRQGGPYGYTF,TGTGCCATCAGGCAGGGGGGTCCCTATGGCTACACCTTC
17,-,-,TRBV2,TRBJ2-3,CASSEEDITSGTDTQYF,TGTGCCAGCAGTGAAGAGGACATTACCTCGGGCACAGATACGCAGTATTTT
15,-,TRBD1,TRBV6-5,TRBJ2-3,CASRSRTGSSDTQYF,TGTGCCAGCAGATCCCGGACAGGGAGTTCAGATACGCAGTATTTT
16,-,TRBD1,TRBV24-1,TRBJ2-3,CATSDPRTGSTDTQYF,TGTGCCACCAGTGACCCAAGGACAGGGAGCACAGATACGCAGTATTTT
16,-,TRBD2,TRBV28,TRBJ2-7,CASSSQLAGVSYEQYF,TGTGCCAGCAGTTCTCAACTAGCGGGGGTATCCTACGAGCAGTACTTC
16,-,TRBD2,TRBV7-2,TRBJ2-2,CASSPRRREVTGELFF,TGTGCCAGCAGCCCCCGGCGGCGGGAGGTGACCGGGGAGCTGTTTTTT
14,-,-,TRBV6-5,TRBJ1-2,CASSYIDSMYGYTF,TGTGCCAGCAGTTACATAGACAGCATGTATGGCTACACCTTC
15,-,-,TRBV30,TRBJ2-1,CAWSLGGSVYNEQFF,TGTGCCTGGAGTTTAGGCGGGTCTGTCTACAATGAGCAGTTCTTC
17,-,TRBD2,TRBV11-3,TRBJ2-5,CASSPGTSGRGRETQYF,TGTGCCAGCAGCCCCGGGACTAGCGGGAGGGGTCGGGAGACCCAGTACTTC
12,few,-,TRBV2,TRBJ1-5,CASSDSVQPQHF,TGTGCCAGCAGTGATTCGGTACAGCCCCAGCATTTT
14,-,TRBD1,TRBV5-1,TRBJ1-1,CASSLGTGNTEAFF,TGCGCCAGCAGCTTGGGGACAGGGAACACTGAAGCTTTCTTT
15,-,-,TRBV5-6,TRBJ2-1,CASSSRDWSYNEQFF,TGTGCCAGCAGCTCCCGGGACTGGTCCTACAATGAGCAGTTCTTC
18,few,-,TRBV6-1,TRBJ1-6,CASSEYRVTGFIPSPLHF,TGTGCCAGCAGTGAATACAGGGTAACGGGGTTTATTCCTTCACCCCTCCACTTT
16,-,TRBD2,TRBV6-6,TRBJ2-1,CASRLLAGGVRGEQFF,TGTGCCAGCAGGCTACTAGCGGGAGGCGTCCGAGGTGAGCAGTTCTTC
12,-,-,TRBV29-1,TRBJ1-5,CSVAGFNQPQHF,TGCAGCGTTGCAGGGTTCAATCAGCCCCAGCATTTT
13,-,-,TRBV7-2,TRBJ2-1,CASSKGGSNEQFF,TGTGCCAGCAGTAAAGGGGGTTCCAATGAGCAGTTCTTC
14,-,TRBD2,TRBV9,TRBJ2-3,CASSVGGLADTQYF,TGTGCCAGCAGCGTAGGGGGACTAGCAGATACGCAGTATTTT
15,-,-,TRBV6-1,TRBJ2-6,CASSENSSGANVLTF,TGTGCCAGCAGTGAAAACAGCTCTGGGGCCAACGTCCTGACTTTC
13,-,-,TRBV2,TRBJ2-7,CASGYHEGDEQYF,TGTGCCAGCGGATATCACGAGGGAGACGAGCAGTACTTC
14,-,-,TRBV15,TRBJ2-7,CATSEIGGPYEQYF,TGTGCCACCAGCGAAATAGGGGGACCCTACGAGCAGTACTTC
15,-,-,TRBV15,TRBJ1-1,CATSRLGGGRTEAFF,TGTGCCACCAGCAGATTAGGGGGGGGGCGCACTGAAGCTTTCTTT
15,-,-,TRBV7-6,TRBJ1-3,CASSLPSPRGHTIYF,TGTGCCAGCAGCTTACCCTCACCCCGAGGGCACACCATATATTTT
12,-,-,TRBV28,TRBJ2-5,CASSAGQETQYF,TGTGCCAGCTCAGCGGGCCAAGAGACCCAGTACTTC
14,-,-,TRBV6-5,TRBJ2-2,CASSYLIYTGELFF,TGTGCCAGCAGTTACTTAATCTACACCGGGGAGCTGTTTTTT
18,-,TRBD1,TRBV19,TRBJ2-6,CATLGGQGRRSGANVLTF,TGTGCCACCTTGGGGGGACAGGGGCGGAGGTCTGGGGCCAACGTCCTGACTTTC
14,-,TRBD2,TRBV3-1/TRBV3-2,TRBJ2-7,CASSQRASGYEQYF,TGTGCCAGCAGCCAGAGGGCTAGCGGTTACGAGCAGTACTTC
12,-,-,TRBV10-3,TRBJ1-4,CASRGTNEKLFF,TGTGCCTCGCGAGGGACTAATGAAAAACTGTTTTTT
15,-,TRBD2,TRBV7-9,TRBJ2-7,CASSLGTSFPYEQYF,TGTGCCAGCAGCTTAGGGACTAGCTTTCCCTACGAGCAGTACTTC
13,-,-,TRBV12-3/TRBV12-4,TRBJ1-2,CASSFSGSDGYTF,TGTGCCAGCAGTTTCTCAGGGTCGGACGGCTACACCTTC
18,few,TRBD2,TRBV4-1,TRBJ2-7,CASSQEWTSGSSSYEQYF,TGCGCCAGCAGCCAAGAATGGACTAGCGGGTCTAGCTCCTACGAGCAGTACTTC
16,-,TRBD1,TRBV6-2/TRBV6-3,TRBJ2-2,CASSYSGTANTGELFF,TGTGCCAGCAGTTACTCCGGGACAGCGAACACCGGGGAGCTGTTTTTT
16,-,TRBD1,TRBV11-2,TRBJ2-2,CASSYLTGRTTGELFF,TGTGCCAGCAGTTATTTGACAGGGAGAACCACCGGGGAGCTGTTTTTT